One sample yielded the 27 T cell receptor beta chains listed below, sequenced in a study of T cells in Graves' hyperthyroidism and ophthalmopathy (dated by TCRdb to between 2018 and 2020). Library construction relied on multiplex PCR. The listed sequencing device is Illumina HiSeq 2000. The TCR beta CDR3 regions were amplified from the RNA transcripts. A first-round RT-PCR of the TCR CDR3 used the HTBI primer set with the Qiagen OneStep RT-PCR kit. The public reads were run again by TCRdb, first through fastp at Q25 and then through MiXCR, and only productive beta chains were kept. All rows with the same CDR3 protein become a single entry with the most common DNA and genes. Recorded for this sample are approximately 710,000 distinct CDR3 sequences; roughly 17% of them occurred a single time. The ten most abundant clones make up about a sixth of the sample. The sample was blood. The receptors derive from a man aged 50 to 59 with Graves' hyperthyroidism.

This chain connects TRBV5-1 to TRBJ2-7, with 14 positions matching TRBD2. Germline assignment: CDR1 SGHRS and CDR2 YFSETQ. Germline trimming cut 0 bases from V and 5 bases from J; bases unmatched to any gene: 4. The CDR3 is 16 residues long. The chain's CDR3 is CASSLGLAGGGNEQYF. CDR3 in DNA: TGCGCCAGCAGCTTGGGACTAGCGGGAGGGGGAAACGAGCAGTACTTC.

The V and J genes are TRBV12-3 or TRBV12-4 and TRBJ2-2; 7 bases align to TRBD1. The CDR3 is 15 residues long. Germline trimming cut 5 bases from V and 5 bases from J; bases unmatched to any gene: 8. The CDR3 loop is CASSDRDRRTGELFF. The CDR3 nucleotides read TGTGCCAGCAGTGACCGGGACAGACGTACCGGGGAGCTGTTTTTT.

This chain links TRBV2 with TRBJ1-2; D remains unclear. Germline values: CDR1 SNHLY, CDR2 FYNNEI. The CDR3 is 13 residues long. V lost 4 bases and J 7 bases, leaving 13 bases between the germline ends. Here the CDR3 reads CASSARLTFGYTF. In DNA form, the CDR3 reads TGTGCCAGCAGTGCTCGACTGACTTTTGGCTACACCTTC. Combining the CDR3 with reference TRBV2 and TRBJ1-2 gives the whole variable domain EPEVTQTPSHQVTQMGQEVILRCVPISNHLYFYWYRQILGQKVEFLVSFYNNEISEKSEIFDDQFSVERPDGSNFTLKIRSTKLEDSAMYFCASSARLTFGYTFGSGTRLTVV.

The chain uses TRBV7-2 and TRBJ1-1; a weak D match, TRBD1 (5 bases). The germline gives CDR1 SGHTA, CDR2 FQGNSA. The CDR3 totals 14 residues. V was shortened by 1 base and J by 5 bases, with 11 bases between the two germline ends. The CDR3 protein is CASSLGGDGTEAFF. The CDR3 DNA sequence: TGTGCCAGCAGCTTAGGGGGGGACGGGACTGAAGCTTTCTTT. The whole variable domain, filled in from reference TRBV7-2 and TRBJ1-1, reads GAGVSQSPSNKVTEKGKDVELRCDPISGHTALYWYRQSLGQGLEFLIYFQGNSAPDKSGLPSDRFSAERTGGSVSTLTIQRTQQEDSAVYLCASSLGGDGTEAFFGQGTRLTVV.

This clonotype was observed a few times. The rearrangement uses TRBV6-1 and TRBJ1-2; 8 bases fit TRBD1. Losses at the gene ends were 6 bases for V and 3 bases for J; bases not matched to a gene: 15. CDR3 length equals 17 residues. CDR1 and CDR2 from the germline V gene are MNHNS and SASEGT. CDR3 in amino acids: CASRDRDRILIDYGYTF. The CDR3 coding sequence is TGTGCCAGCAGAGACCGGGACAGGATATTGATCGACTATGGCTACACCTTC.

This clonotype was seen ten or more times. The CDR3: CASSLGPGVGSPLHF. The CDR3 nucleotides are TGTGCCAGCAGTTTAGGACCGGGGGTTGGATCACCCCTCCACTTT. The chain has TRBV28 and TRBJ1-6; the D gene is possibly TRBD1 (5 bases). Trimming took off 2 bases at V and 10 bases at J, with 15 bases between the two ends. Per germline, CDR1 MDHEN and CDR2 SYDVKM. This CDR3 comprises 15 residues.

The rearrangement joins TRBV5-1 to TRBJ1-1; D gene uncertain. Trimming took 0 bases from V and 0 from J, leaving 12 bases between them. This CDR3 has 16 residues. Germline-derived CDR1 and CDR2 are SGHRS and YFSETQ. The CDR3 loop reads CASSLDLAALNTEAFF. In nucleotides, the CDR3 is TGCGCCAGCAGCTTGGATCTCGCAGCTTTGAACACTGAAGCTTTCTTT.

This clonotype came up many times. V usage is TRBV7-9 and J usage is TRBJ2-7; D unclear. The CDR3 runs 14 residues. Trimming cost V 5 bases and J 0 bases, with 11 bases left between them. Germline V gives CDR1 SEHNR, CDR2 FQNEAQ (reference sequence). Written as DNA, the CDR3 is TGTGCCAGCAGCCCTGGTGAGAACTCCTACGAGCAGTACTTC. It specifies CASSPGENSYEQYF.

This clonotype has at least ten counts. The V gene is TRBV7-2, the J gene TRBJ1-5; D not resolved. Per the germline V gene, CDR1 is SGHTA and CDR2 is FQGNSA. The CDR3 runs 16 residues. V lost 4 bases to trimming and J lost 1 base, with 14 bases between them. CDR3 bases: TGTGCCAGCAGCTCCGCGATCCATATAAGCAATCAGCCCCAGCATTTT. This translates into CASSSAIHISNQPQHF.

The chain recombines TRBV20-1 with TRBJ2-3, with 7 bases matching TRBD2. Germline CDR1 DFQATT, CDR2 SNEGSKA (reference sequence). V gave up 1 base and J gave up 6 bases; unmatched junction bases: 4. The CDR3 is 13 amino acids. The CDR3, as DNA: TGCAGTGCTAGAGTAGGGACTATCGATACGCAGTATTTT. It translates to CSARVGTIDTQYF.

This clonotype was seen only a few times. This chain uses TRBV9 with TRBJ2-1, with 7 bases matching TRBD2. Germline CDR1 and CDR2: SGDLS and YYNGEE. The CDR3 is 17 amino acids. The V gene end was trimmed by 4 bases and the J gene end by 0 bases; junction bases not matched to a gene: 10. The CDR3: CASSPGGGAFSYNEQFF. CDR3 nucleotides: TGTGCCAGCAGCCCTGGGGGGGGAGCGTTCTCCTACAATGAGCAGTTCTTC.

As for this clonotype: Just one base apart from a much larger clone, this may be a read error. The J gene is TRBJ1-3, the V gene TRBV28; no reliable D call. The CDR3 spans 16 residues. Germline-derived CDR1 and CDR2 are MDHEN and SYDVKM. The CDR3 DNA follows: TGTGCCATCAGTTTACCTCCAACAGCCTCTGGAAACACCATATATTTT. Residues: CAISLPPTASGNTIYF.

This clonotype has a count of ten or more. The chain uses TRBV11-2 and TRBJ1-2, with D hard to call. Germline V gene data show CDR1 as SGHAT and CDR2 as FQNNGV. The CDR3 is made up of 14 amino acids. Trimming left V 3 bases short and J 5 bases short, with 13 bases between. The CDR3 DNA follows: TGTGCCAGCAGCTTGAACCCCACCGATTATGGCTACACCTTC. Its translation is CASSLNPTDYGYTF.

A note on this clonotype: This could be a read error, since a much larger clone is one nucleotide away. The chain combines TRBV30 with TRBJ2-3; 12 nucleotides match TRBD2. The CDR3 sequence is 14 residues long. Germline-derived CDR1 and CDR2 are GTSNPN and SVGIG (reference sequence). V lost 4 bases, J lost 3 bases, and 2 bases stayed unmatched. The CDR3 is CAWMTSGSTDTQYF. In DNA form, the CDR3 reads TGTGCCTGGATGACTAGCGGGAGTACAGATACGCAGTATTTT.

This clonotype was detected ten times or more. This sequence joins TRBV7-6 and TRBJ2-7; D is ambiguous. Germline CDR1 SGHVS, CDR2 FNYEAQ. Trimming removed 5 bases at V and 3 bases at J, with 14 bases between. This CDR3 region has 14 residues. CDR3 DNA sequence: TGTGCCAGCAGCCCAAACCCAGACAACTACGAGCAGTACTTC. It codes for CASSPNPDNYEQYF.

In this sample, this clonotype turned up many times. The genes are TRBV2 and TRBJ1-2, with D tentatively TRBD1 (6 bases). The CDR3 sequence is 16 residues long. V was trimmed by 6 bases and J by 4 bases, leaving 21 bases between them. Germline values: CDR1 SNHLY, CDR2 FYNNEI. For the CDR3, the DNA is TGTGCCAGCAGAGACGTCAGTCCTGGGACAACCTATGGCTACACCTTC. Translation gives CASRDVSPGTTYGYTF.

This clonotype appeared many times. The J gene is TRBJ2-6, the V gene TRBV12-3 or TRBV12-4; D possibly corresponds to TRBD1 (5 bases). Trimming removed 3 bases at V and 3 bases at J, with 12 bases between. The CDR3 runs to 16 residues. The CDR3 spells CASSLGRGGGANVLTF. The CDR3 nucleotides read TGTGCCAGCAGTTTGGGAAGGGGTGGTGGGGCCAACGTCCTGACTTTC.

A remark on this clonotype: A much larger clone differs by one base, so this may be a read error. The chain combines TRBV3-1 with TRBJ1-5; 7 nucleotides agree with TRBD1. Germline V gene sequence: CDR1 LGHDT, CDR2 YNNKEL (reference sequence). V was clipped by 1 base and J by 4 bases; unmatched bases: 7. This CDR3 has 16 residues. The CDR3 DNA is TGTGCCAGCAGCCAAGCCGGGTCAGGGGGTAATCAGCCCCAGCATTTT. It encodes CASSQAGSGGNQPQHF.

This clonotype has at least ten counts. The rearrangement joins TRBV12-3 or TRBV12-4 to TRBJ1-1; D gene unclear. Trimming stripped 6 bases from V and 4 bases from J, with 18 bases between. This CDR3 contains 15 residues. CDR3 in amino acids: CASRWTAGAGTEAFF. Here the CDR3 DNA reads TGTGCCAGCAGGTGGACGGCCGGCGCGGGCACTGAAGCTTTCTTT.

V gene TRBV27 combines with J gene TRBJ1-5; D is undetermined. Trimming pared 6 bases from V and 3 bases from J, leaving 21 bases between. Germline V gene sequence: CDR1 MNHEY, CDR2 SMNVEV (reference sequence). This CDR3 has 17 residues. The CDR3 nucleotides read TGTGCCAGCAGCCTCACCCTCCCAGGACTGAACAATCAGCCCCAGCATTTT. It is translated as CASSLTLPGLNNQPQHF.

This chain links TRBV7-2 with TRBJ2-2; TRBD2 might be the D (5 bases). The CDR3 consists of 13 residues. Trimming removed 2 bases at V and 16 bases at J, with 17 bases between. Germline loops: CDR1 SGHTA, CDR2 FQGNSA. The CDR3 loop is CASSLFTDRGTFF. The CDR3 DNA is TGTGCCAGCAGCTTATTTACCGACCGGGGAACGTTTTTT.

This sequence joins TRBV5-1 and TRBJ1-1, with 7 positions matching TRBD1. V shed 1 base and J 4 bases; nucleotides not matched to a gene: 13. This CDR3 region has 17 residues. Per germline, CDR1 SGHRS and CDR2 YFSETQ. This chain's CDR3 is CASSLRQGGSIGTEAFF. In nucleotides, the CDR3 is TGCGCCAGCAGCTTGAGACAGGGAGGAAGCATCGGCACTGAAGCTTTCTTT.

The CDR3 coding sequence is TGTGCCATCAGTGTAAGGCAGGTCGATGAGCAGTTCTTC. This sequence encodes CAISVRQVDEQFF. This rearrangement joins TRBV10-3 to TRBJ2-1, with D uncertain. This CDR3 contains 13 residues. The germline V gene has CDR1 ENHRY and CDR2 SYGVKD. With 4 bases removed from V and 8 bases from J, the gap between germline ends came to 12 bases.

This clonotype was found many times. This chain connects TRBV6-2 or TRBV6-3 to TRBJ2-7; D gene ambiguous. Germline V gene sequence: CDR1 MNHEY, CDR2 SVGEGT. V was clipped by 0 bases and J by 1 base, with 4 bases between them. This CDR3 comprises 13 residues. For the CDR3, the DNA is TGTGCCAGCAGTTACTCCCCGTCCTACGAGCAGTACTTC. Translated: CASSYSPSYEQYF.

This clonotype occurred a few times. The chain recombines TRBV11-2 with TRBJ2-1; 7 nucleotides line up with TRBD2. The V gene end was trimmed by 2 bases and the J gene end by 8 bases; junction bases not matched to a gene: 9. This CDR3 has 15 amino acids. Looked up from germline, CDR1 is SGHAT and CDR2 is FQNNGV. The CDR3 DNA is TGTGCCAGCAGCTTATCTAGCGGCCCCCTGGATGAGCAGTTCTTC. This gives the protein CASSLSSGPLDEQFF. Full variable domain (remainder filled in from reference TRBV11-2 and TRBJ2-1): EAGVAQSPRYKIIEKRQSVAFWCNPISGHATLYWYQQILGQGPKLLIQFQNNGVVDDSQLPKDRFSAERLKGVDSTLKIQPAKLEDSAVYLCASSLSSGPLDEQFFGPGTRLTVL.

In its sample, this clonotype was seen many times. This chain joins TRBV15 and TRBJ2-1, with a tentative D call TRBD2 (5 bases). Germline V CDR1 and CDR2: LNHNV, YYDKDF (reference sequence). The CDR3 is made up of 13 amino acids. Trimming took 1 base from V and 7 from J, leaving 8 bases between them. In nucleotides, the CDR3 is TGTGCCACCAGCAGAGTATCGGGGAATGAGCAGTTCTTC. Translated, it gives CATSRVSGNEQFF. Variable domain in full (rest from reference TRBV15 and TRBJ2-1): DAMVIQNPRYQVTQFGKPVTLSCSQTLNHNVMYWYQQKSSQAPKLLFHYYDKDFNNEADTPDNFQSRRPNTSFCFLDIRSPGLGDTAMYLCATSRVSGNEQFFGPGTRLTVL.

At least ten counts were recorded for this clonotype. The chain employs TRBV24-1 and TRBJ2-7; a possible D gene is TRBD2 (6 bases). Trimming stripped 4 bases from V and 7 bases from J, with 22 bases between. This CDR3 has 16 amino acids. The germline V gene has CDR1 KGHDR and CDR2 SFDVKD. The chain's CDR3 is CATSEARGGSRQEQYF. CDR3 DNA sequence: TGTGCCACCAGTGAGGCCCGTGGGGGGAGCCGACAGGAGCAGTACTTC.